The clone carrying this T cell receptor beta chain turned up a few times. As yet, its antigen is unknown. These data belong to a study of T cell repertoires in aging, cancer and after chemotherapy. Study-level background: Glioblastoma patients receiving temozolomide-based therapy gave paired samples before and after chemotherapy.

Findings and caveats of the study: Age-matched healthy donors had significantly more diverse, less clonal blood TCR repertoires than untreated cancer patients.

The template was genomic DNA from peripheral blood, not RNA. TRB rearrangements spanning V, D and J were amplified using mixed TRB-A/B primers. TCRdb fed the multiplex PCR reads into MiXCR, producing one record per CDR3 protein. This sample has under 5,500 distinct CDR3 sequences, with around 30% found just once. Looked up from germline, CDR1 is SGHRS and CDR2 is YFSETQ. Trimming removed 1 base at V and 0 bases at J, with 7 bases between. CDR3 length: 14 residues. The chain employs TRBV5-1 and TRBJ1-1, with D unclear. Input material: blood. This TCR was recovered from a human donor with a solid tumor. As DNA, the CDR3 is TGCGCCAGCAGCTTGACGGCGATGAACACTGAAGCTTTCTTT. Encoded protein: CASSLTAMNTEAFF.